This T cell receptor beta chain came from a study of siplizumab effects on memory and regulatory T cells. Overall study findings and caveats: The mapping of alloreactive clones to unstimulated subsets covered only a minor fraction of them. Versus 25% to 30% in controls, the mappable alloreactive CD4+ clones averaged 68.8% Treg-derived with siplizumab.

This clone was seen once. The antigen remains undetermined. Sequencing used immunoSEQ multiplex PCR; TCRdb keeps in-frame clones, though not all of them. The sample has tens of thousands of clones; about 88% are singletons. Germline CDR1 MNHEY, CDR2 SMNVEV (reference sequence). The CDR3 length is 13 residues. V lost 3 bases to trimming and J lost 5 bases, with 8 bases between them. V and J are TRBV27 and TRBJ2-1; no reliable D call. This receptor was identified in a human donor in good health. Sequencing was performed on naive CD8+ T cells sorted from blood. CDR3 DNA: TGTGCCAGCAGTTTCCTCCGGGACAATGAGCAGTTCTTC. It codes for CASSFLRDNEQFF.